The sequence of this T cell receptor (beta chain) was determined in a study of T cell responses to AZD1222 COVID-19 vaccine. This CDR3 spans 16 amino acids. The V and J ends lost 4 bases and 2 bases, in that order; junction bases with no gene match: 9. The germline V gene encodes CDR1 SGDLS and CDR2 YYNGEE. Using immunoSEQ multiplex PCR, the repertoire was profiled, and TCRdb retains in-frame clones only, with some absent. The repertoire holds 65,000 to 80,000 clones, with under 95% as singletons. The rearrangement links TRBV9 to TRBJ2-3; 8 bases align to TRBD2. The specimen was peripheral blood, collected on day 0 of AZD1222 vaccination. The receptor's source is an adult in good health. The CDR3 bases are TGTGCCAGCAGCCCTGGACTAGCCCCCCCCACAGATACGCAGTATTTT. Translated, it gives CASSPGLAPPTDTQYF.